The 13 T cell receptor beta chains in this list originate from one sample, sequenced in a study of T cells after yellow fever vaccination. MiXCR, applied by TCRdb to the 5' RACE reads, yields one record per CDR3 protein. The sample records roughly 240,000 distinct CDR3 sequences, less than 7.5% being singletons. This specimen consisted of CD4+ T cells sorted from PBMCs, obtained on the day of the yellow fever booster vaccination. The receptors derive from a man aged 30 to 45 who received the YFV17D yellow fever vaccine.

This chain connects TRBV7-6 to TRBJ2-1, with a weak D call TRBD2 (5 bases). The germline V and J ends were trimmed by 1 base and 7 bases, with 17 bases remaining between them. The CDR3 consists of 16 residues. The germline V gene has CDR1 SGHVS and CDR2 FNYEAQ. The CDR3 is CASSLVSVGALNEQFF. The CDR3 DNA reads as TGTGCCAGCAGCTTAGTTTCGGTGGGAGCGCTGAATGAGCAGTTCTTC.

This clonotype showed up many times. The V call is TRBV6-5, the J call TRBJ2-5, with 11 bases identical to TRBD2. Germline trimming cut 6 bases from V and 4 bases from J; bases unmatched to any gene: 4. The CDR3 spans 14 residues. Germline V CDR1 and CDR2: MNHEY, SVGAGI. The CDR3 bases are TGTGCCAGCAGACTCGGACTAGCGGGAGAGACCCAGTACTTC. Amino acids: CASRLGLAGETQYF.

This clonotype came up a few times. The chain links TRBV21-1 to TRBJ2-7. TRBV21-1 has pseudogene status. The CDR3 runs 13 residues. CDR3 residues: CASRAGTLYEQYF. CDR3 DNA: TGTGCCAGCAGAGCAGGGACGCTCTACGAGCAGTACTTC.

This clonotype was counted many times. V usage is TRBV27 and J usage is TRBJ2-1; TRBD2 aligns across 9 bases. This CDR3 is 18 amino acids long. Looked up from germline, CDR1 is MNHEY and CDR2 is SMNVEV (reference sequence). V lost 2 bases, J lost 6 bases, and 14 bases stayed unmatched. The CDR3: CASSLILTTSGGGNEQFF. CDR3 bases: TGTGCCAGCAGTTTAATCTTAACGACTAGCGGAGGAGGCAATGAGCAGTTCTTC.

CDR3 amino acids: CASSYSIFGDNSYEQYF. CDR3 coding DNA: TGTGCCAGCAGTTACTCGATATTTGGGGACAACTCCTACGAGCAGTACTTC. The genes are TRBV6-5 and TRBJ2-7; D may be TRBD1 (6 bases). Trimming removed 0 bases at V and 0 bases at J, with 15 bases between. CDR3 length equals 17 residues. CDR1 is MNHEY and CDR2 is SVGAGI in the germline V gene.

This clonotype was observed a few times. This chain uses TRBV24-1 with TRBJ2-1; 7 positions agree with TRBD1. This CDR3 has 13 residues. CDR1 and CDR2 from the germline V gene are KGHDR and SFDVKD. The V and J ends lost 7 bases and 11 bases, in that order; junction bases with no gene match: 10. CDR3: CATSGAWDSKQFF. Written as DNA, the CDR3 is TGTGCCACCAGCGGTGCTTGGGACAGTAAGCAGTTCTTC.

This clonotype occurred many times. This sequence joins TRBV20-1 and TRBJ2-2; TRBD2 agrees at 10 bases. Germline V lookup: CDR1 DFQATT, CDR2 SNEGSKA (reference sequence). J lost 5 bases, V lost 6 bases, and 6 bases had no gene match. There are 14 residues in the CDR3. CDR3 bases: TGCAGTGCCCCGACTAGCGGGCCGACCGGGGAGCTGTTTTTT. The encoded protein is CSAPTSGPTGELFF.

The chain links TRBV20-1 to TRBJ2-1, with 7 bases matching TRBD2. Germline CDR1 reads DFQATT; CDR2 reads SNEGSKA (reference sequence). This CDR3 is 14 amino acids long. After removal of 3 bases from V and 3 bases from J, the junction contained 5 bases not matched to a gene. The CDR3: CSASSGGHYNEQFF. The DNA for the CDR3 is TGCAGTGCTAGTTCGGGAGGTCACTACAATGAGCAGTTCTTC.

This clonotype was found many times. The rearrangement links TRBV18 to TRBJ2-2; D possibly corresponds to TRBD1 (6 bases). The germline CDR1 and CDR2 sequences are KGHSH and LQKENI. The ends were cut back, 4 bases at V and 1 base at J, with 10 bases in the middle. The CDR3 consists of 15 residues. In DNA form, the CDR3 reads TGTGCCAGCTCACTAACGGGACAGAACACCGGGGAGCTGTTTTTT. It encodes CASSLTGQNTGELFF. The complete variable domain, with remaining parts taken from reference TRBV18 and TRBJ2-2, reads NAGVMQNPRHLVRRRGQEARLRCSPMKGHSHVYWYRQLPEEGLKFMVYLQKENIIDESGMPKERFSAEFPKEGPSILRIQQVVRGDSAAYFCASSLTGQNTGELFFGEGSRLTVL.

This clonotype was recorded a few times. The chain links TRBV7-2 to TRBJ2-7; TRBD1 aligns across 8 bases. This CDR3 comprises 15 residues. Trimming cost V 5 bases and J 2 bases; bases outside gene matches: 8. In germline, CDR1 is SGHTA, CDR2 FQGNSA. CDR3 in DNA: TGTGCCAGCAGCGATGTAGACAGGGGTACCTACGAGCAGTACTTC. It codes for CASSDVDRGTYEQYF.

Only a few counts were recorded for this clonotype. This rearrangement joins TRBV20-1 to TRBJ1-4; 10 bases align to TRBD1. Germline V gene data show CDR1 as DFQATT and CDR2 as SNEGSKA (reference sequence). This CDR3 is 14 amino acids long. Trimming cost V 6 bases and J 6 bases; bases outside gene matches: 7. CDR3 residues: CSARQGASDEKLFF. Written as DNA, the CDR3 is TGCAGTGCGCGACAGGGGGCGAGCGATGAAAAACTGTTTTTT.

CDR3 protein: CASSLSGRVNEQFF. DNA of the CDR3: TGTGCCAGCAGCCTAAGCGGGAGGGTCAATGAGCAGTTCTTC. The rearrangement joins TRBV7-2 to TRBJ2-1; 10 bases align to TRBD2. CDR1 and CDR2 (germline): SGHTA, FQGNSA. Trimming cost V 5 bases and J 6 bases; bases outside gene matches: 4. This CDR3 is built from 14 residues. The whole variable domain, filled in from reference TRBV7-2 and TRBJ2-1, reads GAGVSQSPSNKVTEKGKDVELRCDPISGHTALYWYRQSLGQGLEFLIYFQGNSAPDKSGLPSDRFSAERTGGSVSTLTIQRTQQEDSAVYLCASSLSGRVNEQFFGPGTRLTVL.

This clonotype was picked up many times. The V gene is TRBV18, the J gene TRBJ2-7, with D possibly TRBD1 on 6 matching bases. Germline V gene lookup returns CDR1 KGHSH and CDR2 LQKENI. The length of the CDR3 is 14 residues. Trimming removed 3 bases at V and 2 bases at J, with 11 bases between. DNA of the CDR3: TGTGCCAGCTCACCCCAGGGGAGCGCCTACGAGCAGTACTTC. Protein product: CASSPQGSAYEQYF.